The 21 T cell receptor beta chains presented below share a single source sample, sequenced in a study of post-analysis software for immune sequencing data (dated by TCRdb to the mid-2010s). Results and caveats for the whole study, not just this receptor: Patients showed significantly higher frequencies than controls for about five TRBV segments, among them TRBV5-6, TRBV5-1 and TRBV20-1.

Library preparation used PCR. TCRdb records Illumina HiSeq 2500 as the sequencer. To reduce PCR and sequencing biases, unique molecular identifiers were built into the TCR beta cDNA libraries. TCRdb reanalyzed the raw reads on its own, using fastp at Q25 for trimming and MiXCR for clone calling, and kept in-frame beta chains. A single entry per CDR3 protein holds the most common genes and DNA from its merged rows. The sample table contains around 250,000 distinct CDR3 sequences; only one count was recorded for 35% to 40% of them. The ten top clones hold 4% to 5.5% of the sample. These TCRs' antigens remain unknown. The sequenced sample was blood. The receptor set was obtained from a girl aged 5-17 years with multiple sclerosis.

This clonotype was detected only a few times. The J gene is TRBJ2-2, the V gene TRBV7-3, with D possibly being TRBD1 (7 bases). V shed 4 bases and J shed 6 bases, with 18 bases lying between them. The CDR3 runs to 16 residues. The germline V gene has CDR1 SGHTA and CDR2 FQGTGA. The CDR3 protein is CASSSYRGGGAGELFF. The CDR3, as DNA: TGTGCCAGCAGCTCCTACAGGGGAGGAGGCGCCGGGGAGCTGTTTTTT. The full variable domain, its missing parts supplied by reference TRBV7-3 and TRBJ2-2, is GAGVSQTPSNKVTEKGKYVELRCDPISGHTALYWYRQSLGQGPEFLIYFQGTGAADDSGLPNDRFFAVRPEGSVSTLKIQRTERGDSAVYLCASSSYRGGGAGELFFGEGSRLTVL.

The chain combines TRBV21-1 with TRBJ2-7; the listed D gene, TRBD2, was not tested against the DNA. TRBV21-1 has pseudogene status. The CDR3 length is 17 residues. The CDR3 is CASSKLERDGGFYEQYF. In nucleotides, the CDR3 is TGTGCCAGCAGCAAACTTGAGAGAGACGGAGGATTTTACGAGCAGTACTTC.

A word on this clonotype: A much larger clone differs from this one at a single base, so this may be a read error. The rearrangement links TRBV20-1 to TRBJ1-2; perhaps TRBD1 as D (6 bases). This CDR3 has 13 residues. Looked up from germline, CDR1 is DFQATT and CDR2 is SNEGSKA (reference sequence). Between the trimmed V and J ends, which lost 3 bases and 4 bases, there was a span of 12 bases. The chain's CDR3 is CSARADSGYGYTF. CDR3 sequence (DNA): TGCAGTGCTAGGGCGGACAGCGGCTATGGCTACACCTTC.

The chain joins TRBV28 to TRBJ1-1; the D is unclear. V was clipped by 2 bases and J by 12 bases, with 10 bases between them. CDR3 length: 11 residues. From germline, CDR1 is MDHEN and CDR2 SYDVKM. The CDR3 reads CASSLRRWSFF. The DNA for the CDR3 is TGTGCCAGCAGTTTAAGGCGTTGGTCTTTCTTT. The whole variable domain, remainder taken from reference TRBV28 and TRBJ1-1, is DVKVTQSSRYLVKRTGEKVFLECVQDMDHENMFWYRQDPGLGLRLIYFSYDVKMKEKGDIPEGYSVSREKKERFSLILESASTNQTSMYLCASSLRRWSFFGQGTRLTVV.

In its sample, this clonotype was seen a few times. V and J are TRBV7-2 and TRBJ1-6; 9 nucleotides align to TRBD1. CDR3 length: 16 residues. Trimming cost V 5 bases and J 7 bases; bases outside gene matches: 9. Germline values: CDR1 SGHTA, CDR2 FQGNSA. The CDR3 loop reads CASSIGTGRSNSPLHF. The CDR3, as DNA: TGTGCCAGCAGCATCGGGACAGGGCGTTCGAATTCACCCCTCCACTTT.

Of note for this clonotype: Since no conserved phenylalanine or tryptophan closes the CDR3, a read error is the likely cause. The CDR3 loop reads CATSDLAGGQGAKQPQHV. CDR3 nucleotides: TGTGCCACCAGTGATTTAGCGGGGGGACAGGGAGCAAAGCAGCCCCAGCATGTT. The V and J genes are TRBV24-1 and TRBJ1-5; 9 bases align to TRBD1. This CDR3 has 18 residues. CDR1 and CDR2 (germline): KGHDR, SFDVKD. V lost 1 base to trimming and J lost 7 bases; unmatched junction nucleotides: 13.

This clonotype was detected a few times. The chain uses TRBV27 and TRBJ1-1, with 9 positions matching TRBD1. V lost 5 bases to trimming and J lost 7 bases; unmatched junction nucleotides: 11. Germline-derived CDR1 and CDR2 are MNHEY and SMNVEV (reference sequence). The length of the CDR3 is 15 residues. The CDR3 here is CASSPPPGTGFEAFF. Written as DNA, the CDR3 is TGTGCCAGCAGTCCCCCCCCCGGGACAGGGTTTGAAGCTTTCTTT.

On this clonotype itself: Germline and junction disagree at one end, which may indicate a read error. This rearrangement joins TRBV20-1 to TRBJ1-1; D uncertain. The CDR3 consists of 13 residues. CDR1 and CDR2 (germline): DFQATT, SNEGSKA (reference sequence). CDR3 coding DNA: TGCAGTGCTAGATTCATGGCCAACACTGTAGCTTTCTTT. As protein: CSARFMANTVAFF.

The chain is built from TRBV25-1 and TRBJ1-1; TRBD1 is a possible D gene (5 bases). CDR3 length: 14 amino acids. Trimming removed 5 bases at V and 2 bases at J, with 12 bases between. The germline CDR1 and CDR2 sequences are MGHDK and SYGVNS. In nucleotides, the CDR3 is TGTGCCAGCAGTCCCGCGGGGCTCAACACTGAAGCTTTCTTT. Protein sequence: CASSPAGLNTEAFF.

There are many counts of this clonotype. V gene TRBV12-3 or TRBV12-4 combines with J gene TRBJ1-4; D call uncertain. CDR3 length: 16 residues. V dropped 2 bases and J dropped 0 bases, with 10 bases sitting between them. CDR3 amino acids: CASSLTVGPTNEKLFF. Written as DNA, the CDR3 is TGTGCCAGCAGTTTAACCGTCGGCCCAACTAATGAAAAACTGTTTTTT.

The gene calls are TRBV12-3 or TRBV12-4 and TRBJ2-3; D unresolved. The CDR3 runs to 17 residues. V lost 0 bases, J lost 2 bases, and 15 bases lay in between. The CDR3 coding sequence is TGTGCCAGCAGTTTAGCGGCGGATGGGCAGCTCACAGATACGCAGTATTTT. This gives the protein CASSLAADGQLTDTQYF.

This clonotype was found many times. This sequence joins TRBV6-5 and TRBJ2-5; possibly TRBD1 for D (5 bases). The CDR3 length is 12 residues. With 8 bases removed from V and 7 bases from J, the gap between germline ends came to 14 bases. Germline CDR1 and CDR2: MNHEY and SVGAGI. CDR3 sequence (DNA): TGTGCCAGCGCGACAGTGGCACGGACCCAGTACTTC. Protein product: CASATVARTQYF.

A note on this clonotype: This could be a read error, since a much larger clone is one nucleotide away. V gene TRBV12-5 combines with J gene TRBJ1-5; possibly TRBD1 for D (5 bases). The V and J ends lost 3 bases and 4 bases respectively, with 7 bases between them. The CDR3 extends over 13 amino acids. The germline V gene has CDR1 LGHNT and CDR2 FRNRAP. CDR3 in amino acids: CASGLGENQPQHF. Here the CDR3 DNA reads TGTGCTAGTGGTTTAGGGGAGAATCAGCCCCAGCATTTT.

This clonotype was counted only a few times. The chain has TRBV4-2 and TRBJ2-2, with D perhaps matching TRBD2 (6 bases). Germline assignment: CDR1 LGHNA and CDR2 YNFKEQ. The CDR3 totals 16 residues. The V end lost 4 bases, the J end lost 7 bases, and 19 bases lay between the germline ends. The CDR3 coding sequence is TGTGCCAGCAGCCGTCGGAGTTCGGGAGACGGCGGGGAGCTGTTTTTT. It is translated as CASSRRSSGDGGELFF.

This clonotype has ten or more counts. The J gene is TRBJ2-1, the V gene TRBV7-9, with 11 nucleotides matching TRBD2. The V gene end was trimmed by 5 bases and the J gene end by 7 bases; junction bases not matched to a gene: 10. Germline CDR1 is SEHNR and CDR2 is FQNEAQ (reference sequence). This CDR3 has 16 amino acids. In DNA form, the CDR3 reads TGTGCCAGCAGCCCAGTGACTAGCGGGGTCAGGAATGAGCAGTTCTTC. This sequence encodes CASSPVTSGVRNEQFF.

A note on this clonotype: Given a much more abundant clone one base away, this may be a read error. The chain links TRBV3-1 to TRBJ1-6, with a possible D match to TRBD1 (5 bases). Germline V CDR1 and CDR2: LGHDT, YNNKEL (reference sequence). CDR3 length: 16 amino acids. CDR3: CASSQGGMSYNSPPHF. In DNA, the CDR3 is TGTGCCAGCAGCCAAGGGGGCATGTCCTATAATTCACCCCCCCACTTT.

This clonotype was recorded only once. A much larger clone differs by one base, so this may be a read error. The chain combines TRBV28 with TRBJ2-1; D not certain. The V gene's germline CDR1 is MDHEN and CDR2 SYDVKM. There are 12 residues in the CDR3. DNA of the CDR3: TGTACCAGCAGTCTGCCCGGCCGTGAGCAGTTCTTC. This translates into CTSSLPGREQFF. Complete variable domain (other parts from reference TRBV28 and TRBJ2-1): DVKVTQSSRYLVKRTGEKVFLECVQDMDHENMFWYRQDPGLGLRLIYFSYDVKMKEKGDIPEGYSVSREKKERFSLILESASTNQTSMYLCTSSLPGREQFFGPGTRLTVL.

This chain connects TRBV5-4 to TRBJ2-2; the match to TRBD1 covers 7 bases. Trimming cost V 4 bases and J 1 base; bases outside gene matches: 4. CDR1 SGHNT and CDR2 YYREEE come from the germline V gene (reference sequence). The CDR3 covers 15 residues. CDR3: CASSQQGRNTGELFF. In DNA form, the CDR3 reads TGTGCCAGCAGCCAACAGGGGCGGAACACCGGGGAGCTGTTTTTT. The complete variable domain, with remaining parts taken from reference TRBV5-4 and TRBJ2-2, reads ETGVTQSPTHLIKTRGQQVTLRCSSQSGHNTVSWYQQALGQGPQFIFQYYREEENGRGNFPPRFSGLQFPNYSSELNVNALELDDSALYLCASSQQGRNTGELFFGEGSRLTVL.

The V call is TRBV20-1, the J call TRBJ1-1; D ambiguous. Germline lookup yields CDR1 DFQATT and CDR2 SNEGSKA (reference sequence). The CDR3 runs to 11 residues. The V and J ends lost 7 bases and 3 bases respectively, with 9 bases between them. CDR3 amino acids: CSVVPDTEAFF. The DNA of the CDR3 is TGCAGTGTTGTCCCTGACACTGAAGCTTTCTTT.

This clonotype turned up a few times. The chain carries TRBV27 and TRBJ2-2, with a tentative D call TRBD1 (6 bases). V was shortened by 5 bases and J by 4 bases, with 17 bases between the two germline ends. CDR3 length: 16 amino acids. Germline V gene data show CDR1 as MNHEY and CDR2 as SMNVEV (reference sequence). CDR3: CASSQPRGAATGELFF. The CDR3 coding sequence is TGTGCCAGCAGTCAGCCCAGGGGAGCGGCCACCGGGGAGCTGTTTTTT.

This clonotype appeared many times. The rearrangement uses TRBV5-6 and TRBJ2-7, with 7 bases identical to TRBD2. Trimming took 6 bases from V and 2 from J; bases not matched to a gene: 11. Germline CDR1 SGHDT, CDR2 YYEEEE. The CDR3 extends over 15 amino acids. CDR3 sequence reads: CASITHGTMPYEQYF. The CDR3 DNA is TGTGCCAGCATCACCCATGGGACTATGCCCTACGAGCAGTACTTC.